This paragraph covers one TCR beta chain sequence. This sample was included in a study of blood T cell repertoires in COVID-19. Study details: Whether acute or convalescent, the COVID-19 samples came from the United States, Italy and Spain. PBMCs, B-cell-depleted T cells, or T cells provided the cDNA or gDNA that made up the material.

Per the original methods: Amplifying reference gene primers gave estimates of nucleated cell counts. Clones were read by immunoSEQ multiplex PCR, and TCRdb kept only the in-frame ones, dropping some. That table is the source of V, J and clone size, and D and trimming were worked out from the DNA. The table shows 35,000 to 45,000 clones, with around 90% occurring only once. Trimming removed 6 bases from V and 0 bases from J, with 15 bases in between. CDR1 and CDR2 (germline): MNHEY, SVGAGI. The CDR3 totals 15 residues. The chain is built from TRBV6-5 and TRBJ2-7, with D possibly being TRBD1 (6 bases). The source is a man aged 45-65 years with active COVID-19. The material sequenced was peripheral blood. The CDR3 is CASRLSRDTSYEQYF. CDR3 nucleotides: TGTGCCAGCAGACTTTCTCGGGACACCTCCTACGAGCAGTACTTC.